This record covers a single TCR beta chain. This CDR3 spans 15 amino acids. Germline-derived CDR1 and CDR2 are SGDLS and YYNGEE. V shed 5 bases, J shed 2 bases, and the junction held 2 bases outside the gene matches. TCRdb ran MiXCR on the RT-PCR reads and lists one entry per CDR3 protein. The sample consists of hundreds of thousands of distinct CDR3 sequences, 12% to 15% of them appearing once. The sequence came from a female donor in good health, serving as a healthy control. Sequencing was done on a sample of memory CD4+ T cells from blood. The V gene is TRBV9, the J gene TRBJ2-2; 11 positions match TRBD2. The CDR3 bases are TGTGCCAGCAGAGGGACTAGCGGTAACACCGGGGAGCTGTTTTTT. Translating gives CASRGTSGNTGELFF.